This TCR beta chain was recovered during a study of control samples from healthy donors and cancer patients. Repertoires were generated with immunoSEQ multiplex PCR, while TCRdb's copy carries only in-frame clones and drops some. The table has about 79,000 clones, under 95% seen once; the top ten hold about 1.3%. V shed 9 bases and J 2 bases; nucleotides not matched to a gene: 5. Germline lookup yields CDR1 SNHLY and CDR2 FYNNEI. The CDR3 totals 14 residues. Sample: PBMCs. The chain recombines TRBV2 with TRBJ1-5; the match to TRBD1 covers 9 bases. The source is a woman aged 35 to 49 with lung cancer. This CDR3 reads CASYRGQGNQPQHF. CDR3 in DNA: TGTGCCAGTTACAGGGGGCAGGGCAATCAGCCCCAGCATTTT.